These T cell receptor beta chains were read from a single sample in a study of cytomegalovirus exposure and HLA in healthy donors. Method: immunoSEQ multiplex PCR; TCRdb's copy keeps in-frame clones and lacks some. The sample contains about 100,000 clones, 75% to 90% of which appear only once. Sequencing was performed on PBMCs. These receptors all stem from a middle-aged man in good health and CMV-seronegative. Both conserved end residues are part of each CDR3. D genes are given only for firm matches. Some rows mark clone size as missing; the rest say once, few, many or name a class of expanded clone.

J	V	D	size	DNA	CDR3
TRBJ2-1	TRBV2	TRBD2	-	TGTGCCAGCAGTGGGTCGGGACTACCTGACAATGAGCAGTTCTTC	CASSGSGLPDNEQFF
TRBJ1-1	TRBV4-3	-	-	TGCGCCAGCAGCCAAGAACTGGGCGACACTGAAGCTTTCTTT	CASSQELGDTEAFF
TRBJ1-5	TRBV7-9	-	-	TGTTCCAGCACGACAGGTAGTCAGCCCCAGCATTTT	CSSTTGSQPQHF
TRBJ1-2	TRBV2	-	-	TGTGCCAGCAGTGAAAGGGGGGGCTCGGGAGGCTACACCTTC	CASSERGGSGGYTF
TRBJ2-1	TRBV5-1	TRBD2	-	TGCGCCAGCAGCTCGCTCGGGGGGGGCCTATACAATGAGCAGTTCTTC	CASSSLGGGLYNEQFF
TRBJ2-2	TRBV13	-	-	TGTGCCAGCAGCTTAGGCCAGGCAGGGGACACCGGGGAGCTGTTTTTT	CASSLGQAGDTGELFF
TRBJ2-5	TRBV5-1	TRBD2	once	TGCGCCAGCAGCGGCGCCCCGGGACTAGCGGGTGGGATGCCAGAGACCCAGTACTTC	CASSGAPGLAGGMPETQYF
TRBJ1-2	TRBV5-1	TRBD1	-	TGCGCCAGCAGCTTGGCCGTGACAGGGCCTAACTATGGCTACACCTTC	CASSLAVTGPNYGYTF
TRBJ2-5	TRBV7-9	TRBD2	-	TGTGCCAGCAGCTTAGTCTCTAGCGGAGGGGTAGGGGCCCAGTACTTC	CASSLVSSGGVGAQYF
TRBJ1-2	TRBV10-2	TRBD1	once	TGCGCCAGCAAGCTCGGGACAGGGGGATATGGCTACACCTTC	CASKLGTGGYGYTF
TRBJ2-7	TRBV5-6	-	-	TGTGCCAGCAGCTTCGTAGACAGATCCTACGAGCAGTACTTC	CASSFVDRSYEQYF
TRBJ2-7	TRBV6-1	-	-	TGTGCCAGCAGTGATTGGCGGAATTCCTACGAGCAGTACTTC	CASSDWRNSYEQYF
TRBJ1-6	TRBV19	TRBD1	once	TGTGCCAGTAGTATAGGAGGGGGCGGTTCACCCCTCCACTTT	CASSIGGGGSPLHF
TRBJ2-3	TRBV19	TRBD2	-	TGTGCCAGTACTCTCAGCGGGGCAGATACGCAGTATTTT	CASTLSGADTQYF
TRBJ1-2	TRBV29-1	-	-	TGCAGCGTTGTAGGTCAGGTTAACTATGGCTACACCTTC	CSVVGQVNYGYTF
TRBJ2-1	TRBV30	-	-	TGTGCCTGGAGTTTCCCATACAATGAGCAGTTCTTC	CAWSFPYNEQFF
TRBJ1-2	TRBV9	-	-	TGTGCCAGCAGCGTAGCTTCCGGGGACTGGGGCTACACCTTC	CASSVASGDWGYTF
TRBJ1-1	TRBV9	-	-	TGTGCCAGCAGCGTAGATCAGGGGTTGAACACTGAAGCTTTCTTT	CASSVDQGLNTEAFF
TRBJ2-4	TRBV19	-	-	TGTGCCAGTAGTATACCCCCGACAAACGAAAACATTCAGTACTTC	CASSIPPTNENIQYF
TRBJ1-1	TRBV11-2	-	-	TGTGCCAGCAGCTTGGGGCCAGGATCCACTGAAGCTTTCTTT	CASSLGPGSTEAFF
TRBJ2-2	TRBV5-4	-	-	TGTGCCAGCAGCCCTGGAGGTCAGAACACCGGGGAGCTGTTTTTT	CASSPGGQNTGELFF
TRBJ2-7	TRBV7-9	TRBD2	-	TGTGCCAGCAGCCCCCGGACTAGCGGGGGCTTCACCTACGAGCAGTACTTC	CASSPRTSGGFTYEQYF
TRBJ1-2	TRBV10-2	-	-	TGCGCCAGCAGTGAGGGGGGACTCGGTGGCTACACCTTC	CASSEGGLGGYTF
TRBJ1-2	TRBV5-1	TRBD1	-	TGCGCCAGCAGCTTGGGACAGGGAACTTATGGCTACACCTTC	CASSLGQGTYGYTF
TRBJ1-2	TRBV5-6	-	few	TGTGCCAGCAGCGCACCCCTCGGGGGACTATATGGCTACACCTTC	CASSAPLGGLYGYTF
TRBJ2-3	TRBV6-1	TRBD1	-	TGTGCCAGCAGTGAGGGAACAGGGGGCGTAAGACCAGATACGCAGTATTTT	CASSEGTGGVRPDTQYF
TRBJ2-1	TRBV7-9	-	once	TGTGCCAGCAGCTTAGATGATTCCGGGAGTTCCTACAATGAGCAGTTCTTC	CASSLDDSGSSYNEQFF